The 26 T cell receptor beta chains below were found in one sample sequenced in a study of shared clonotypes between healthy human individuals. The table came from immunoSEQ multiplex PCR; TCRdb's copy has only in-frame clones and leaves some out. The sample has approximately 640,000 clones; around 91% are singletons. The sample comprised memory CD8+ T cells from PBMCs. Described subset: CD45RO+ cells pooled with CCR7-negative TemRA cells. These receptors originate from a man younger than 30 in good health. Some clones in this sample may be carry-over from other donors' samples.

The chain recombines TRBV18 with TRBJ2-1; D unclear. V was trimmed by 1 base and J by 8 bases, leaving 9 bases between them. The germline gives CDR1 KGHSH, CDR2 LQKENI. The CDR3 is made up of 13 amino acids. The CDR3 here is CASSPRSADEQFF. Here the CDR3 DNA reads TGTGCCAGCTCACCACGGTCCGCGGATGAGCAGTTCTTC.

This chain connects TRBV2 to TRBJ1-3; 7 bases are shared with TRBD1. This CDR3 spans 16 amino acids. The trim removed 3 bases at V and 0 bases at J, leaving 5 bases unmatched. CDR1 is SNHLY, CDR2 FYNNEI, per germline. The CDR3 DNA reads TGTGCCAGCAGTGACCGGACAGGCTTCTCTGGAAACACCATATATTTT. This codes for CASSDRTGFSGNTIYF.

The chain links TRBV4-2 to TRBJ2-5; TRBD2 matches 7 bases. The germline V gene encodes CDR1 LGHNA and CDR2 YNFKEQ. There are 17 residues in the CDR3. V was clipped by 3 bases and J by 1 base; unmatched bases: 11. The CDR3 nucleotides read TGTGCCAGCAGCCATGCCCCCCCACTAGCGATCCAAGAGACCCAGTACTTC. This gives the protein CASSHAPPLAIQETQYF.

A single count supports this clone. V gene TRBV5-4 combines with J gene TRBJ1-2; D is unclear. CDR1 is SGHNT, CDR2 YYREEE, per germline (reference sequence). V lost 0 bases and J 0 bases, leaving 15 bases between the germline ends. The CDR3 covers 17 residues. CDR3 amino acids: CASSLEYGRETNYGYTF. The CDR3 DNA is TGTGCCAGCAGCTTGGAATATGGCAGAGAAACTAACTATGGCTACACCTTC.

The rearrangement links TRBV5-4 to TRBJ2-5; TRBD1 matches 9 bases. Trimming at V came to 3 bases and at J to 0 bases, leaving 6 bases not matched to a gene. From germline, CDR1 is SGHNT and CDR2 YYREEE (reference sequence). This CDR3 is 16 amino acids long. The CDR3, as DNA: TGTGCCAGCAGCTGGGGACAGGGCTGGAACCAAGAGACCCAGTACTTC. This gives the protein CASSWGQGWNQETQYF.

The chain's CDR3 is CASSAGLAGPTNTGELFF. The CDR3, as DNA: TGTGCCAGCAGCGCGGGACTAGCGGGGCCTACGAACACCGGGGAGCTGTTTTTT. The V call is TRBV7-6, the J call TRBJ2-2, with 13 nucleotides matching TRBD2. Germline CDR1 reads SGHVS; CDR2 reads FNYEAQ. The length of the CDR3 is 18 residues. Unmatched junction bases numbered 6, after V lost 5 bases and J lost 0 bases.

The chain links TRBV2 to TRBJ1-2; D is unclear. Deletions cut 5 bases from V and 8 bases from J, with 9 bases between. This CDR3 spans 11 amino acids. Germline lookup yields CDR1 SNHLY and CDR2 FYNNEI. CDR3 coding DNA: TGTGCCAGCAGTTATAACAGAGGCTACACCTTC. It yields the protein CASSYNRGYTF.

The chain combines TRBV2 with TRBJ2-7, with 13 bases identical to TRBD2. The CDR3 has 19 amino acids. Germline CDR1 is SNHLY and CDR2 is FYNNEI. V dropped 10 bases and J dropped 5; count of bases not matched to a gene: 23. The CDR3 here is CATPAPQKGLAGSNNEQYF. In DNA, the CDR3 is TGTGCCACCCCGGCGCCCCAAAAGGGACTAGCGGGAAGTAACAACGAGCAGTACTTC.

The chain's CDR3 is CASSSSGQSLTDTQYF. Here the CDR3 DNA reads TGTGCCAGCAGCTCCTCCGGGCAGTCTCTCACAGATACGCAGTATTTT. The chain recombines TRBV7-9 with TRBJ2-3, with unresolved D. The germline gives CDR1 SEHNR, CDR2 FQNEAQ (reference sequence). Trimming removed 4 bases from V and 2 bases from J, with 16 bases in between. The CDR3 has 16 amino acids. The full variable domain, in which reference TRBV7-9 and TRBJ2-3 provide the parts outside the CDR3, is DTGVSQNPRHKITKRGQNVTFRCDPISEHNRLYWYRQTLGQGPEFLTYFQNEAQLEKSRLLSDRFSAERPKGSFSTLEIQRTEQGDSAMYLCASSSSGQSLTDTQYFGPGTRLTVL.

The sample holds one count of this clone. The gene calls are TRBV11-2 and TRBJ1-4; maybe TRBD1 (5 bases). Trimming removed 7 bases at V and 7 bases at J, with 16 bases between. CDR1 SGHAT and CDR2 FQNNGV come from the germline V gene. CDR3 length: 14 amino acids. CDR3 bases: TGTGCCAGCACCCCGGGGGGTTCTACTGAAAAACTGTTTTTT. Amino acid sequence: CASTPGGSTEKLFF.

The chain carries TRBV9 and TRBJ2-3; tentatively, D is TRBD2 (6 bases). V lost 3 bases and J lost 2, with 16 bases in between. The CDR3 has 16 residues. The germline gives CDR1 SGDLS, CDR2 YYNGEE. The CDR3 DNA reads as TGTGCCAGCAGCGCCCCGGTAGCGGTTAACACAGATACGCAGTATTTT. This gives the protein CASSAPVAVNTDTQYF.

The chain's CDR3 is CASSLGAHETEAFF. For the CDR3, the DNA is TGCGCCAGCAGCTTGGGGGCCCACGAGACTGAAGCTTTCTTT. The rearrangement uses TRBV5-1 and TRBJ1-1; D is unclear. Germline V gene lookup returns CDR1 SGHRS and CDR2 YFSETQ. This CDR3 spans 14 amino acids. V dropped 0 bases and J dropped 5 bases, with 11 bases sitting between them.

V is TRBV28 and J is TRBJ2-4; no firm D call. In germline, CDR1 is MDHEN, CDR2 SYDVKM. V was trimmed by 1 base and J by 0 bases, leaving 10 bases between them. The CDR3 has 16 amino acids. The CDR3 region has the DNA TGTGCCAGCAGTTTATCGGAATGGCTAGCCAAAAACATTCAGTACTTC. Its translation is CASSLSEWLAKNIQYF.

The V and J genes are TRBV28 and TRBJ2-7; 8 bases are a match to TRBD1. With V trimmed by 3 bases and J by 2 bases, 15 bases remained unmatched. CDR3 length equals 18 residues. Per the germline V gene, CDR1 is MDHEN and CDR2 is SYDVKM. The DNA for the CDR3 is TGTGCCAGCAGTTTTACTCCCTTCCGGGACAGGCCAACCTACGAGCAGTACTTC. Translating gives CASSFTPFRDRPTYEQYF. Based on the CDR3 plus reference TRBV28 and TRBJ2-7, the full variable domain is DVKVTQSSRYLVKRTGEKVFLECVQDMDHENMFWYRQDPGLGLRLIYFSYDVKMKEKGDIPEGYSVSREKKERFSLILESASTNQTSMYLCASSFTPFRDRPTYEQYFGPGTRLTVT.

This clone was counted only a few times. Mismatch with germline at one junction end may stem from a read error. This sample includes further DNA sequences coding for the same CDR3. CDR3 residues: CASSEGGELFF. The DNA for the CDR3 is TGTGCCAGCAGCGAAGGCGGGGAGCTGTTTTTT. The genes are TRBV6-1 and TRBJ2-2; no definite D call. CDR1 MNHNS and CDR2 SASEGT come from the germline V gene. The CDR3 is made up of 11 amino acids.

The chain joins TRBV9 to TRBJ2-1; D perhaps matches TRBD1 (6 bases). Looked up from germline, CDR1 is SGDLS and CDR2 is YYNGEE. The CDR3 length is 18 residues. The V end was cut by 0 bases, the J end by 0 bases, with 16 bases between. The CDR3 nucleotides read TGTGCCAGCAGCGTAGTAACGAAGGGGGAGAGCTCCTACAATGAGCAGTTCTTC. Protein: CASSVVTKGESSYNEQFF.

This sequence joins TRBV9 and TRBJ2-4, with no clear D. In germline, CDR1 is SGDLS, CDR2 YYNGEE. Trimming stripped 3 bases from V and 0 bases from J, with 4 bases between. CDR3 size: 13 residues. The CDR3 coding sequence is TGTGCCAGCAGCGCCGGAGCCAAAAACATTCAGTACTTC. Its protein product is CASSAGAKNIQYF.

This sequence joins TRBV5-6 and TRBJ1-2, with D maybe TRBD1 (5 bases). This CDR3 is built from 14 residues. Trimming removed 0 bases from V and 6 bases from J, with 12 bases in between. Germline V gene sequence: CDR1 SGHDT, CDR2 YYEEEE. The CDR3: CASSLDGTRNGYTF. The CDR3 DNA is TGTGCCAGCAGCTTGGATGGGACGCGGAATGGCTACACCTTC.

This clone was counted a single time. The rearrangement joins TRBV4-3 to TRBJ1-5; D is unclear. The V end lost 0 bases, the J end lost 7 bases, and 16 bases lay between the germline ends. Germline assignment: CDR1 LGHNA and CDR2 YSLEER. The CDR3 extends over 16 amino acids. The CDR3 nucleotides read TGCGCCAGCAGCCAAGATCGCAGGTCGGGGAGCCAGCCCCAGCATTTT. This encodes CASSQDRRSGSQPQHF.

V is TRBV6-4 and J is TRBJ2-5; tentative D call: TRBD1 (8 bases). CDR1 is MRHNA, CDR2 SNTAGT, per germline. The V end lost 6 bases, the J end lost 5 bases, and 16 bases lay between the germline ends. The CDR3 runs to 14 residues. The CDR3 is CASSNRGGVETQYF. The CDR3 nucleotides are TGTGCCAGCAGCAACAGGGGGGGGGTTGAGACCCAGTACTTC.

The chain uses TRBV13 and TRBJ2-3; a weak D match, TRBD1 (6 bases). V lost 0 bases and J lost 5, with 15 bases in between. The germline V gene encodes CDR1 PRHDT and CDR2 FYEKMQ (reference sequence). The CDR3 length is 16 residues. CDR3 nucleotides: TGTGCCAGCAGCTTAGGCCGGGCAGGGGTTAAAGATACGCAGTATTTT. This translates into CASSLGRAGVKDTQYF.

Concerning this clone itself: This same CDR3 is encoded by further DNA sequences in the sample. The chain combines TRBV30 with TRBJ2-7; D remains unclear. The CDR3 totals 12 residues. The V and J ends lost 3 bases and 0 bases respectively, with 6 bases between them. Germline CDR1 is GTSNPN and CDR2 is SVGIG (reference sequence). CDR3 DNA: TGTGCCTGGAGCGTGGACTCCTACGAGCAGTACTTC. Encoded protein: CAWSVDSYEQYF.

The rearrangement uses TRBV27 and TRBJ1-5; a possible D gene is TRBD1 (5 bases). The germline V gene encodes CDR1 MNHEY and CDR2 SMNVEV (reference sequence). V lost 5 bases to trimming and J lost 2 bases, with 19 bases between them. The CDR3 sequence is 17 residues long. The CDR3 DNA follows: TGTGCCAGCAGTCCCTACACGGCAGGGCTTGGCAATCAGCCCCAGCATTTT. This gives the protein CASSPYTAGLGNQPQHF.

The genes are TRBV6-1 and TRBJ2-7; D tentatively fits TRBD1 or TRBD2 (5 bases each). This CDR3 has 15 residues. The V end lost 6 bases, the J end lost 4 bases, and 19 bases lay between the germline ends. The V gene's germline CDR1 is MNHNS and CDR2 SASEGT. The chain's CDR3 is CASSPSPGTVYEQYF. CDR3 DNA: TGTGCCAGCAGCCCCTCCCCCGGGACCGTATACGAGCAGTACTTC.

V and J are TRBV7-8 and TRBJ2-3; D gene uncertain. Germline loops: CDR1 SGHVS, CDR2 FQNEAQ. The CDR3 contains 13 residues. V dropped 5 bases and J dropped 5 bases, with 11 bases sitting between them. The DNA of the CDR3 is TGTGCCAGCAGCCTTAGCATCGGAGATACGCAGTATTTT. Translation gives CASSLSIGDTQYF.

V usage is TRBV5-8 and J usage is TRBJ1-5; D remains unclear. The germline V and J ends were trimmed by 0 bases and 0 bases, with 16 bases remaining between them. The germline V gene encodes CDR1 SGHTS and CDR2 YDEGEE. The CDR3 runs 18 residues. The chain's CDR3 is CASSLGSEGSYSNQPQHF. In nucleotides, the CDR3 is TGTGCCAGCAGCTTGGGATCGGAGGGTTCTTATAGCAATCAGCCCCAGCATTTT. Full variable domain (remainder filled in from reference TRBV5-8 and TRBJ1-5): EAGVTQSPTHLIKTRGQQATLRCSPISGHTSVYWYQQALGLGLQFLLWYDEGEERNRGNFPPRFSGRQFPNYSSELNVNALELEDSALYLCASSLGSEGSYSNQPQHFGDGTRLSIL.